This T cell receptor beta chain was sequenced for a study of cytomegalovirus exposure and HLA in healthy donors listed by TCRdb under 2017. Describing the broader study: According to an earlier analysis of 450 to 650 of the donors, about 179 million T cells yielded 117 million unique TCR beta sequences and 276 Gb of sequence data. An earlier analysis of some 600 of the donors applied high-throughput TCR beta sequencing to assess whether each TCR beta V gene segment acted as functional or pseudogenic. The study combined high-throughput TCR immunosequencing, statistical association of individual TCRs with disease status, and machine learning to predict cytomegalovirus infection status. The study aimed to test whether signatures of past pathogen exposure could be identified by cataloging public T cell receptors. Typing coverage varied by locus: about 620-640 donors for A, B, C, DRB1 and DQB1; more than 500 for DQA1; more than 600 for DPA1; about 450 for DPB1. Alongside the repertoire data, information on donor age, sex, ethnicity and CMV serostatus was compiled. Among over 350 genotyped donors of the cohort, an average of about 240,000 unique TCR beta nucleotide sequences were sequenced per donor, roughly 20% of them non-productive. An early release that covered approximately 600 HLA-typed donors contained around 300 gigabases of sequencing data and 80 million or so unique TCR sequences. Because of strong linkage in the cohort, a few DR-DQ haplotypes were treated as single units for association and clustering. Rather than drawing on any new phenotypic data, the later analysis identified candidate immune exposures from TCR beta sequences and the way those sequences occurred across donors. Besides the first cohort of hundreds of subjects, a separate validation cohort made up of 120 different subjects was used. Class I and class II HLA loci were covered by the typing at four-digit resolution. The study profiled the T cell repertoires of hundreds of subjects by immunosequencing and related them to cytomegalovirus serostatus. All discovery cohort repertoires had been generated using a single sequencing platform. Of the 300 to 500 genotyped donors, 81% were placed in the genetic ancestry cluster associated with self-reported Caucasian donors. To study patterns of TCR occurrence, a later analysis re-analyzed previously published TCR beta repertoires from 700 or so donors and added high-resolution HLA genotyping. A later genetic analysis took genome-wide SNP genotypes for 398 of the 666 donors and used that subset as a discovery cohort.

About this clone: Its antigen is currently not known. Per-base qualities were not stored, and no clone one base away is much larger.

The cohort was made up of 666 healthy bone marrow donors. Cohort members were all nominally healthy when sampled, although unrecorded immune exposures were likely present. The donor was CMV seropositive and belonged to the group of about 290 seropositive cohort members. Every donor gave a peripheral blood sample, and the peripheral blood mononuclear cells from that sample were used for TCR beta sequencing. Genomic DNA extraction from the blood cell samples was performed with the Qiagen DNeasy Blood Extraction Kit. Receptor libraries were prepared by the immunoSEQ multiplex PCR assay. For the multiplex PCR, a mixture combining 60 forward primers for TCR Vbeta segments and 13 reverse primers for TCR Jbeta segments was used. Amplification of the CDR3 region of rearranged TCR beta genes was performed with a multiplex PCR assay on genomic DNA. Amplified TCR beta libraries were sequenced as 87-base-pair reads on the Illumina HiSeq System. On the authors' methods: Across the roughly 640 repertoires, a later analysis counted roughly 77 million unique TCR beta chains, 9.5 million to 13 million of which were shared by at least two donors. A nearest-neighbor algorithm error-corrected the raw reads and collapsed the reads into unique sequences, merging closely related sequences to remove PCR and sequencing errors. Alignment of CDR3 sequences to IMGT reference sequences was used to assign V, D and J gene segments. Each retained sequence needed at least a six-nucleotide match to both a V gene segment and a J gene segment. Rearrangements were classified as productive when the CDR3 lacked stop codons and remained in frame with V and J, and all other rearrangements were classified as non-productive. CDR3 was defined according to IMGT convention as the region running from the second conserved V-encoded cysteine to the conserved J-encoded phenylalanine. The earlier analysis of 500 to 600 of the donors excluded sequences that lacked an unambiguous match to a single V gene segment. In an earlier analysis of several hundred of the donors, V segments were called functional above 56.7% productive rearrangements and were called segregating when the between-donor standard deviation exceeded 5%. A statistical classification framework was developed to diagnose cytomegalovirus status using the catalog of TCR beta chain sequences. A later analysis assigned V and J genes by comparing TCR nucleotide sequences with IMGT/GENE-DB human TR gene sequences. Using the TCRdist pipeline, a later analysis assigned CDR3 sequences along with most-parsimonious VDJ recombination scenarios. In a later analysis, each TCR beta chain was defined by its CDR3 amino acid sequence together with its V-gene family, and reads without a unique V-gene family were excluded. As a way to deal with suspected cross-contamination and a sequencing artifact, a later analysis dropped roughly 600 nucleotide sequences that were highly shared and had low generation probability. In a later analysis, a clonal expansion index for each public chain was calculated from normalized within-repertoire ranks of inferred template counts. In a later analysis, generation probabilities were computed using a VDJ recombination model fitted to out-of-frame rearrangements, and the results were checked against IGoR. Hypergeometric tests were used in a later analysis to score TCR-TCR, TCR-HLA and TCR-CMV co-occurrence, with a repertoire-size bias correction applied to the TCR pairs. A later analysis estimated false discovery rates by permuting HLA or CMV assignments 20 times. In a later analysis, co-occurring TCRs were grouped using DBSCAN, with TCRdist sequence similarity added in when clustering inside HLA-allele-positive subsets. Repertoires with fewer than 30,000 or more than 120,000 public chains, plus five repertoires with anomalous nucleotide sharing, were excluded from co-occurrence clustering. The table was pulled from immuneACCESS by TCRdb, which kept in-frame rearrangements only. Such tables lose some clones; where checked, under half of the loss comes from unresolved V genes, and the rest has no known cause. The V and J calls and clone size were taken over from that table, and D and trimming were inferred from the DNA. This sample has 150,000 or so clones in its table, and roughly three quarters of those were observed once. The leading ten clones occupy roughly 6.3% of the sample.

On the study overall, not on this receptor specifically: The presence/absence analyses assumed that sequencing depth was roughly uniform across donors, and that assumption may not be true. A few of the identified cytomegalovirus-associated TCR beta chains were confirmed in vitro to be specific for cytomegalovirus antigens. In a later analysis, most CMV-associated TCR beta chains were found to appear HLA-restricted, with HLA associations seemingly driven largely by CMV exposure. In a later analysis, some 18,000 TCR beta sequences were associated with specific HLA alleles at a false discovery rate of 0.05. Because some donors lacked HLA typing at each locus, the association tests relied only on the typed subset. In a later genetic analysis, fewer N-insertions in productive TCRs were reported among donors in an Asian-associated ancestry cluster than the roughly 710-donor mean. While some public TCRs were present in many individuals, most TCR sequences turned up only very rarely across donors. In a later analysis, HLA-associated TCR beta chains showed more clonal expansion and lower generation probabilities than non-associated chains that were equally common. A further reported finding was that TCR beta sequences accurately predicted the HLA-A and HLA-B alleles for most subjects in the first cohort. Because counts were too low, approximately 15 rarely observed V segments, including chromosome 9 orphons, were excluded from the earlier analysis of 587 of the donors. A later analysis found that TCR association rates varied across HLA loci, with DRB1 alleles showing the most associated TCRs and HLA-C alleles the fewest. For the cohort, immune exposure information was limited to CMV serostatus. When HLA alleles, especially DR and DQ, strongly co-occurred, TCR associations were difficult to assign to individual alleles. The cohort was sequenced for TCR beta chains only, and without alpha or paired-chain data the features that could be detected were limited. According to a later analysis, parvovirus B19, influenza, CMV and Epstein-Barr virus appeared linked to several top co-occurrence clusters. An earlier analysis of 587 of the donors showed that most TCR beta V segments appeared in productive rearrangements either about 90% or about 30% of the time, which broadly matched IMGT annotations. Cytomegalovirus status was reported to be diagnosed by the classifier with high specificity and sensitivity in both the original and validation cohorts. In the study, about 150 TCR beta chains were listed as associated with cytomegalovirus. The 87-base-pair reads could not distinguish some IMGT-functional V segments, including TRBV6-2 and TRBV6-3, so those segments were excluded. Correlated functional status among segregating V segments might reflect linkage disequilibrium, but an unknown experimental factor could not be ruled out. In a later genetic analysis, a missense DCLRE1C variant was associated with V-gene and J-gene trimming of TCR beta chains, and the association was replicated in an independent cohort. The authors suggested that the approach could potentially be extended to other disease states and immunological phenotypes. A group of highly shared sequence variants was considered likely to be a technical artifact of the sequencing pipeline.

V is cut by 6 bases and J by 1 base, and the space between the germline ends is 7 bases. The CDR3 covers 13 residues, taking in both the cysteine and the phenylalanine. Only CDR3 DNA is held: 39 bases, read in frame from base 1. The germline V gene gives CDR1 as MNHNS and CDR2 as SASEGT. This clonotype originated in a woman in her forties in good health and CMV-seropositive. Sequenced sample: PBMCs. The chain employs TRBV6-1 and TRBJ1-5; no D gene can be assigned with confidence. The bases read TGTGCCAGCAGACCACACAGCAATCAGCCCCAGCATTTT. Translated, this gives CASRPHSNQPQHF.